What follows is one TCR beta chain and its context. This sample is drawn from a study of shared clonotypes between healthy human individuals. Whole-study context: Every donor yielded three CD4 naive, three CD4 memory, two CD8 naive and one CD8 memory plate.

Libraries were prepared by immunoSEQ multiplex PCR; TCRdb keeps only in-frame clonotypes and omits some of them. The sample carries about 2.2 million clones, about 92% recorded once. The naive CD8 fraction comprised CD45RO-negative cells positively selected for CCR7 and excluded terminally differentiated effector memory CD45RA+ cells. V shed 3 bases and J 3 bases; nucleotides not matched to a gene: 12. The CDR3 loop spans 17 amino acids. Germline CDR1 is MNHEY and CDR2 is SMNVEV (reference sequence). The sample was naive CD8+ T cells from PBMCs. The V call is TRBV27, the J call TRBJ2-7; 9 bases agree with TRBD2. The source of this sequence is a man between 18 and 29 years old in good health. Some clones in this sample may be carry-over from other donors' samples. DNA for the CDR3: TGTGCCAGCAGTTTGCCTACTAGCGGGCGCTCACTCTACGAGCAGTACTTC. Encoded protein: CASSLPTSGRSLYEQYF.